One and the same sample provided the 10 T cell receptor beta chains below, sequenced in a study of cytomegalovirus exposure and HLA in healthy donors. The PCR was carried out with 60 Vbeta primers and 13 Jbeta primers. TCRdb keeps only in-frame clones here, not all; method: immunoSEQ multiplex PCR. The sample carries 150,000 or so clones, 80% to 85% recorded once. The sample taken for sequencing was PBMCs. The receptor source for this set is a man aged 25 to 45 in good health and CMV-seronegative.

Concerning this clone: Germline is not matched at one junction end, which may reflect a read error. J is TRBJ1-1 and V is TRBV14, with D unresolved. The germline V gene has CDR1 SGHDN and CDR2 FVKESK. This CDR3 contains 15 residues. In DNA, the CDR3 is TGTGCCAGCAGCCAGCTCGTTGGGAGGAACACTGAAGTTTTCTTT. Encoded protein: CASSQLVGRNTEVFF.

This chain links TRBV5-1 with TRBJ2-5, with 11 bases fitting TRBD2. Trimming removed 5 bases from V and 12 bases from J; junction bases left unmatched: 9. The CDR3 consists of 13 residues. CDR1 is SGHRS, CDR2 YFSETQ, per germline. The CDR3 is CASSEASGGQEYF. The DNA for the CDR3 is TGCGCCAGCAGTGAGGCTAGCGGGGGGCAAGAGTACTTC.

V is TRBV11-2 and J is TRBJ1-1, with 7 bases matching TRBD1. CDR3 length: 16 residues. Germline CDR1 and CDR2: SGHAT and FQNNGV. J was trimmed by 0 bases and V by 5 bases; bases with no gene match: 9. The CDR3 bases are TGTGCCAGCAGCACTCTTCAGACAGGGATGAACACTGAAGCTTTCTTT. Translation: CASSTLQTGMNTEAFF.

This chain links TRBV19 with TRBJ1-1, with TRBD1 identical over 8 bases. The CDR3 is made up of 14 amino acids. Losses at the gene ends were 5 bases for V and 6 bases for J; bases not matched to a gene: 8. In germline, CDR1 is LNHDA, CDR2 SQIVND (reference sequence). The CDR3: CASSPDRGNPEAFF. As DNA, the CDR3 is TGTGCCAGTAGTCCTGACAGGGGTAATCCTGAAGCTTTCTTT.

The CDR3 is CASSLEAGGLSREQYF. The CDR3 region has the DNA TGTGCCAGCAGCTTAGAAGCGGGAGGCTTATCGCGGGAGCAGTACTTC. The chain is built from TRBV7-6 and TRBJ2-7, with 9 positions matching TRBD2. This CDR3 comprises 16 residues. Germline V gene sequence: CDR1 SGHVS, CDR2 FNYEAQ. V trimming: 1 base; J trimming: 7 bases; junction bases outside the gene matches: 11.

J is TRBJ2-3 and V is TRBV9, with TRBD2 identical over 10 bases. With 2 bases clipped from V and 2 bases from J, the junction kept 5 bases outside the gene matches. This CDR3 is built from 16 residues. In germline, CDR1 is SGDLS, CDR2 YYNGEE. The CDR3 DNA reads TGTGCCAGCAGCGTGTCCCTAGCGGGGGACACAGATACGCAGTATTTT. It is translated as CASSVSLAGDTDTQYF.

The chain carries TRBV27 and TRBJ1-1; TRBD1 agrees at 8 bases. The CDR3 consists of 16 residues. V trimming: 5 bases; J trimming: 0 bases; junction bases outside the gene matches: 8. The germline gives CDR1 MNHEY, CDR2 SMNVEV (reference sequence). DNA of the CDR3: TGTGCCAGCAGTCTCCGACAGGGGAGTATGAACACTGAAGCTTTCTTT. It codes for CASSLRQGSMNTEAFF.

Here the CDR3 DNA reads TGTGCCAGCTTTGGCAGGGGAGCTTCACCCCTCCACTTT. Translated, it gives CASFGRGASPLHF. The rearrangement uses TRBV6-5 and TRBJ1-6; D is perhaps TRBD1 (6 bases). Germline-derived CDR1 and CDR2 are MNHEY and SVGAGI. V was cut by 8 bases and J by 9 bases, with 14 bases left in between. The CDR3 consists of 13 residues.

The CDR3, as DNA: TGTGCCAGCAGAGTCCCCGCGGGAGGCTACGAGCAGTACTTC. Protein product: CASRVPAGGYEQYF. V usage is TRBV2 and J usage is TRBJ2-7, with 8 bases identical to TRBD2. Germline V lookup: CDR1 SNHLY, CDR2 FYNNEI. This CDR3 is 14 amino acids long. V dropped 6 bases and J dropped 3; count of bases not matched to a gene: 7.

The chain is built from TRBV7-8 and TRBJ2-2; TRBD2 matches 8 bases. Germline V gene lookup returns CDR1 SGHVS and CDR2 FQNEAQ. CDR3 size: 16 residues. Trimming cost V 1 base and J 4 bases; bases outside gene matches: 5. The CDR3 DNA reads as TGTGCCAGCAGCTTAGTCGGCGGGGGGATCACCGGGGAGCTGTTTTTT. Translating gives CASSLVGGGITGELFF.